The rows below give T cell receptor beta chains drawn from one sample of a study of blood T cell repertoires in COVID-19. Measured with immunoSEQ multiplex PCR; TCRdb has only the in-frame clones, and not every one. The sample includes some 150,000 clones, around 85% of them seen just once. The sequenced sample was peripheral blood. Receptors were obtained from a man between 65 and 80 years old with acute or convalescent COVID-19. Each CDR3 is given with its conserved first and last residue. D genes are given only for firm matches. Size tells how often a clone was seen (once, few, many) or the class of an expanded clone, and some rows leave it out.

CDR3 DNA	CDR3 protein	D gene	J gene	V gene	clone size
TGTGCCAGCAGCTTAGGCGGACAGTTTTTTAGCAATCAGCCCCAGCATTTT	CASSLGGQFFSNQPQHF	NA	TRBJ1-5	TRBV11-2	NA
TGTGCTAGTGCTAGGACAGGGGACACTGAAGCTTTCTTT	CASARTGDTEAFF	TRBD1	TRBJ1-1	TRBV12-5	few
TGTGCCAGCAGTTCGGGGGGTGTGGGTACGGTTTACGAGCAGTACTTC	CASSSGGVGTVYEQYF	TRBD2	TRBJ2-7	TRBV28	NA
TGCGCCAGCCGAAGCGGGAGGGCAGGCGATGAGCAGTTCTTC	CASRSGRAGDEQFF	TRBD2	TRBJ2-1	TRBV4-3	NA
TGCGCCAGCAGCTTGGCCAGACAGGGCGGTGAAGCTTTCTTT	CASSLARQGGEAFF	TRBD1	TRBJ1-1	TRBV5-1	NA
TGTGCCACCAGTGATCCGAACAGCTCCGGGGGGTCCCAGCATTTT	CATSDPNSSGGSQHF	NA	TRBJ1-5	TRBV24-1	NA
TGTGCCAGCAGCCAAGATCGGACAGGGGACAATTCACCCCTCCACTTT	CASSQDRTGDNSPLHF	TRBD1	TRBJ1-6	TRBV14	NA
TGTGCCAGCAGTAAAGAGGACAGGGCATTGGAGACCCAGTACTTC	CASSKEDRALETQYF	TRBD1	TRBJ2-5	TRBV2	NA
TGTGCCAGTAGCGGGACAGGGGGCAACTATGGCTACACCTTC	CASSGTGGNYGYTF	TRBD1	TRBJ1-2	TRBV19	NA
TGTGCCAGCAGTTTAAGGGGGCGGGCTGAAGCTTTCTTT	CASSLRGRAEAFF	TRBD1	TRBJ1-1	TRBV12-3/TRBV12-4	NA
TGTGCCAGTAGTATCTTACATCCAGATCAGCCCCAGCATTTT	CASSILHPDQPQHF	NA	TRBJ1-5	TRBV19	NA
TGTGCCAGCAGCCTACAGGGTACCTATGGCTACACCTTC	CASSLQGTYGYTF	NA	TRBJ1-2	TRBV5-5	few
TGTGCCAGCAGCCAAGTAACAGGGGGTTTATCAGATACGCAGTATTTT	CASSQVTGGLSDTQYF	TRBD1	TRBJ2-3	TRBV14	NA
TGTGCCAGCAGCTCCTCTCGGGGGGGGCGTCCCTACGAGCAGTACTTC	CASSSSRGGRPYEQYF	TRBD2	TRBJ2-7	TRBV5-6	once
TGTGCCAGCAGCTCCACCCCGAGTGGAGCGAGAGGGGAGCAGTTCTTC	CASSSTPSGARGEQFF	NA	TRBJ2-1	TRBV7-8	NA
TGTGCCAGCAGTTCTTTATTGGACAGCGATAGTACCCATGGCTACACCTTC	CASSSLLDSDSTHGYTF	NA	TRBJ1-2	TRBV5-4	NA
TGTGCCAGCAGTTTATTGGGACAGGGTTCCTACGAGCAGTACTTC	CASSLLGQGSYEQYF	TRBD1	TRBJ2-7	TRBV27	NA
TGTGCCAGTAGTTCTTTGGAGGGGTTCTCTGGGGCCAACGTCCTGACTTTC	CASSSLEGFSGANVLTF	NA	TRBJ2-6	TRBV19	NA
TGCAGCGAAGGGACTAGCGGGAGCAATGAGCAGTTCTTC	CSEGTSGSNEQFF	TRBD2	TRBJ2-1	TRBV29-1	NA
TGTGCCAGCAGCTTAGGCCACTGGACTAGCGGGGGGGATGAGCAGTTCTTC	CASSLGHWTSGGDEQFF	TRBD2	TRBJ2-1	TRBV7-3	NA
TGTGCCAGCACCCTTGGGACAGGGGCCTCCTACGAGCAGTACTTC	CASTLGTGASYEQYF	NA	TRBJ2-7	TRBV21-1	NA
TGTGCCAGCAGCCCTGCGGGGGGTCTGGGCGAGCAGTACTTC	CASSPAGGLGEQYF	TRBD2	TRBJ2-7	TRBV11-2	NA
TGTGCCTGGAGTGCTCGGGACAGAGGGCCTTTCTTT	CAWSARDRGPFF	TRBD1	TRBJ1-1	TRBV30	NA
TGTGCCAGCAGCCAGCAGGGGGGCAATCAGCCCCAGCATTTT	CASSQQGGNQPQHF	TRBD1	TRBJ1-5	TRBV3-1/TRBV3-2	NA
TGTGCCAGCAGCCGGACGGTCAGGGACAGGGGGTCCCCCTCCTACGAGCAGTACTTC	CASSRTVRDRGSPSYEQYF	TRBD1	TRBJ2-7	TRBV5-5	once
TGTGCCAGCAGTGAAGACAGGGGGCGGGGCGGCGGGGAGCTGTTTTTT	CASSEDRGRGGGELFF	TRBD1	TRBJ2-2	TRBV2	NA
TGTGCCAGCAGCTCGAACCGGGACTCAACGCAGTATTTT	CASSSNRDSTQYF	NA	TRBJ2-3	TRBV7-2	NA
TGTGCCAGCAGCCAAGACAGGGTGGTCGAAAAACTGTTTTTT	CASSQDRVVEKLFF	TRBD1	TRBJ1-4	TRBV5-4	NA
TGCGCCAGCAGCTTGTATCCCTCCGCTAGCGGGAGTTCCTACGAGCAGTACTTC	CASSLYPSASGSSYEQYF	TRBD2	TRBJ2-7	TRBV5-1	few
TGTGCCAGCAGTCGACCGGGACTAGACCTGAATGAGCAGTTCTTC	CASSRPGLDLNEQFF	TRBD2	TRBJ2-1	TRBV27	NA
TGTGCCAGCAGTCCCTCTGGACTACTTGCCGGGGAGCTGTTTTTT	CASSPSGLLAGELFF	NA	TRBJ2-2	TRBV25-1	NA
TGTGCCAGTACGCGCTCGGGAGCTAACTATGGCTACACCTTC	CASTRSGANYGYTF	NA	TRBJ1-2	TRBV25-1	NA
TGTGCCACCACCTCGTCGGGACTAGCGGCTTACAATGAGCAGTTCTTC	CATTSSGLAAYNEQFF	TRBD2	TRBJ2-1	TRBV15	NA
TGTGCCAGCAGCTTTTCAGGGACCGGGGAGCTGTTTTTT	CASSFSGTGELFF	NA	TRBJ2-2	TRBV7-3	once
TGCGCCAGCAGCTTAGGAGGGGTCGGCACCGGGGAGCTGTTTTTT	CASSLGGVGTGELFF	NA	TRBJ2-2	TRBV5-1	NA
TGTGCCAGCAGTTACCCGTCTGCAGGGAACACTGAAGCTTTCTTT	CASSYPSAGNTEAFF	NA	TRBJ1-1	TRBV6-2/TRBV6-3	NA
TGTGCCAGCGGCCCGGGACAGAGCAACAATGAGCAGTTCTTC	CASGPGQSNNEQFF	TRBD1	TRBJ2-1	TRBV7-6	NA
TGTGCCTGGAGTGTTAACCGGTGGTCAGGGGAGCTGTTTTTT	CAWSVNRWSGELFF	NA	TRBJ2-2	TRBV30	few
TGTGCCAGCAGTTACTCGTCGTTAGCGGGCGCAAACATTCAGTACTTC	CASSYSSLAGANIQYF	TRBD2	TRBJ2-4	TRBV6-6	NA
TGTGCCAGCAGCGCGACCGGGACTAGCAAAGAGCAGTTCTTC	CASSATGTSKEQFF	TRBD2	TRBJ2-1	TRBV9	few
TGTGCCAGCAGCCCCGGGACAGGGCCTCAAGAGACCCAGTACTTC	CASSPGTGPQETQYF	TRBD1	TRBJ2-5	TRBV5-5	NA
TGTGCCAGCAGCTCAATTCAGGGATACGAGCAGTACTTC	CASSSIQGYEQYF	NA	TRBJ2-7	TRBV7-2	NA
TGCATCGCGGGACAAGGAGGCGAGACCCAGTACTTC	CIAGQGGETQYF	NA	TRBJ2-5	TRBV29-1	once
TGTGCCACCGGGTCCTATGGCTACACCTTC	CATGSYGYTF	NA	TRBJ1-2	TRBV28	once
TGTGCCAGTAGTACCGGACAGGGGGCATACGAGCAGTACTTC	CASSTGQGAYEQYF	TRBD1	TRBJ2-7	TRBV19	NA